The subject of this entry is one T cell receptor beta chain. This sample was taken from a study of blood T cell repertoires in COVID-19. Whole-study context: Acute-phase and convalescent COVID-19 samples originated in the United States, Italy and Spain. From T cells, B-cell-depleted T cells, or PBMCs came the material, which was cDNA or gDNA.

Here immunoSEQ multiplex PCR was the method, and the copy in TCRdb shows in-frame clones only, minus some. The table lists under 450,000 clones, 88% of them singletons. Patients at the Seattle site were enrolled during active infection and followed longitudinally. Germline lookup yields CDR1 SGDLS and CDR2 YYNGEE. The CDR3 has 15 residues. V gave up 6 bases and J gave up 6 bases, with 21 bases separating them. What was sequenced was peripheral blood. The TCR sequence derives from a woman aged 45 to 65 with COVID-19, enrolled during active disease. The V gene is TRBV9, the J gene TRBJ1-2; D gene ambiguous. This chain's CDR3 is CASIGPRRITDGYTF. CDR3 nucleotide sequence: TGTGCCAGCATTGGCCCCCGGAGGATCACCGATGGCTACACCTTC.